The rows below give T cell receptor beta chains drawn from one sample of a study of blood T cell repertoires in COVID-19. Generated by immunoSEQ multiplex PCR, the TCRdb table keeps only in-frame clones and is missing some. The profile shows roughly 280,000 clones, 91% of them singletons. Sequencing used PBMCs or T cells enriched from blood (not recorded which). The source of these receptors is a man in his forties who had been exposed to COVID-19. The CDR3 runs from the conserved cysteine through the conserved F or W. D genes are given only for firm matches. Not every row has a clone size; where given, it reads once, few, many or a size class.

cdr3_nt	cdr3_aa	clone_size	d_call	v_call	j_call
TGTGCCAGCAGCAAGGGACTAGCGATTTACAATGAGCAGTTCTTC	CASSKGLAIYNEQFF	NA	TRBD2	TRBV7-3	TRBJ2-1
TGTGCCAGCAGCTTGGGACGGACAGGAGGCAATGAAAAACTGTTTTTT	CASSLGRTGGNEKLFF	NA	TRBD1	TRBV7-9	TRBJ1-4
TGTGCCACCAGTGACCCGGGTTCTCTGGTGGAGCAGTTCTTC	CATSDPGSLVEQFF	NA	NA	TRBV24-1	TRBJ2-1
TGTGCCACCAGGGGGGGGTGGAGAAAGTGGGCTAATAGCTCTGGGGCCAACGTCCTGACTTTC	CATRGGWRKWANSSGANVLTF	NA	TRBD2	TRBV15	TRBJ2-6
TGCGCCAGCAGCGAACACCGGGACAGGTCCTACGAGCAGTACTTC	CASSEHRDRSYEQYF	NA	TRBD1	TRBV4-3	TRBJ2-7
TGTGCCAGCAGCTTAGTGCTCCAGCGGGGGAGGGATACGCAGTATTTT	CASSLVLQRGRDTQYF	NA	TRBD2	TRBV7-3	TRBJ2-3
TGTGCCAGCACTTACAGGGGGGCTATTAATCAGCCCCAGCATTTT	CASTYRGAINQPQHF	NA	TRBD1	TRBV28	TRBJ1-5
TGTGCCAGCAGCGGACTAGCGGGACCCTCCTACAATGAGCAGTTCTTC	CASSGLAGPSYNEQFF	NA	TRBD2	TRBV7-6	TRBJ2-1
TGTGCCAGCAGTCTGATCTGGACAGGGGGAGGTGATACGCAGTATTTT	CASSLIWTGGGDTQYF	NA	TRBD1	TRBV27	TRBJ2-3
TGTGCCAGTAAAGTCCAGGGGGGAGGTGCGAACACTGAAGCTTTCTTT	CASKVQGGGANTEAFF	NA	TRBD1	TRBV19	TRBJ1-1
TGTGCCAGCAGCGTCCTGCTAGATTCGGCAGATACGCAGTATTTT	CASSVLLDSADTQYF	NA	NA	TRBV9	TRBJ2-3
TGTGCCAGCAGCAGTAGCGGGATAGCCGACAATGAGCAGTTCTTC	CASSSSGIADNEQFF	NA	TRBD2	TRBV7-8	TRBJ2-1
TGTGCCAGCAGGGGGACTAGCGGGAGTGGAGGTGAGCAGTTCTTC	CASRGTSGSGGEQFF	once	TRBD2	TRBV6-4	TRBJ2-1
TGTGCCAGCAGCTTAGTTCGGACTAGCGACGAGCAGTACTTC	CASSLVRTSDEQYF	NA	TRBD2	TRBV7-2	TRBJ2-7
TGCGCCAGCAGCCAATCCAACAGGGTTTCTCCCCTCCACTTT	CASSQSNRVSPLHF	few	NA	TRBV4-1	TRBJ1-6
TGTGCCAGCAGTTCCCGGAGCTCCTATAATTCACCCCTCCACTTT	CASSSRSSYNSPLHF	NA	NA	TRBV28	TRBJ1-6
TGTGCCAGCAGTTTAGGGGCAGCTCCTAACACCGGGGAGCTGTTTTTT	CASSLGAAPNTGELFF	NA	NA	TRBV28	TRBJ2-2
TGTGCCAGCAGATGGGGGGACGGGGAGCAGTTCTTC	CASRWGDGEQFF	once	NA	TRBV6-6	TRBJ2-1
TGTGCCAGCAGCTTAGAGGCTAGCGGGACAAAAACCGGGGAGCTGTTTTTT	CASSLEASGTKTGELFF	NA	TRBD2	TRBV7-6	TRBJ2-2
TGTGCCTGCCAGACCACAGGGCTGGGGCAGCCCCAGCATTTT	CACQTTGLGQPQHF	NA	NA	TRBV30	TRBJ1-5
TGTGCCAGCTCACCTCTTCCAGCGGGAGAGAGCACGGATACGCAGTATTTT	CASSPLPAGESTDTQYF	NA	TRBD2	TRBV18	TRBJ2-3
TGCGCCAGCAGACCCAGGCTAGCGGGAGGGCCAGATACGCAGTATTTT	CASRPRLAGGPDTQYF	NA	TRBD2	TRBV4-1	TRBJ2-3
TGTGCCAGCAGTCAGGGGATCAATTCACCCCTCCACTTT	CASSQGINSPLHF	NA	NA	TRBV6-4	TRBJ1-6
TGTGCCTGGAGTGTCGGGGGAATGAACACTGAAGCTTTCTTT	CAWSVGGMNTEAFF	NA	NA	TRBV30	TRBJ1-1
TGTGCCAGCATCCCCTCTTCCCGGAGCTATGGCTACACCTTC	CASIPSSRSYGYTF	once	NA	TRBV5-6	TRBJ1-2
TGTGCCAGCAGCGCCCACCTGGGCCCCCAAGAGACCCAGTACTTC	CASSAHLGPQETQYF	NA	NA	TRBV9	TRBJ2-5
TGTGCCAGCAGCGTAGCGGGAGAGTCCTACGAGCAGTACTTC	CASSVAGESYEQYF	NA	NA	TRBV9	TRBJ2-7
TGTGCCAGCAGCCAAGAAGAGGTGGTCGACTACGAGCAGTACTTC	CASSQEEVVDYEQYF	NA	NA	TRBV4-2	TRBJ2-7
TGTGCCAGCAGTTATTTACCGGGACTAGCGGGAGATGGTGAGCAGTTCTTC	CASSYLPGLAGDGEQFF	few	TRBD2	TRBV28	TRBJ2-1
TGTGCCTGGAACAGGGGGAGTTACGAGCAGTACTTC	CAWNRGSYEQYF	once	TRBD1	TRBV30	TRBJ2-7
TGTGCCAGCAGTTACCACACAGGGGTGACCTACAATGAGCAGTTCTTC	CASSYHTGVTYNEQFF	NA	TRBD1	TRBV6-5	TRBJ2-1
TGTGCCAGCAGTGACTCCGGTTTCTCAGATACGCAGTATTTT	CASSDSGFSDTQYF	NA	NA	TRBV6-4	TRBJ2-3
TGTGCCAGTAGTGGACAGAGGGACCAGCCCCAGCATTTT	CASSGQRDQPQHF	NA	NA	TRBV19	TRBJ1-5
TGTGCCAGCAGTAAAGACAGAAAGTACAATCAGCCCCAGCATTTT	CASSKDRKYNQPQHF	NA	NA	TRBV28	TRBJ1-5
TGTGCCAGCAGCTTTTTAGGGGGCACAGATACGCAGTATTTT	CASSFLGGTDTQYF	NA	NA	TRBV11-3	TRBJ2-3
TGTGCCAGTTTGAGGAGTACTAGCGGGACCGGCGAGCAGTACTTC	CASLRSTSGTGEQYF	NA	TRBD2	TRBV6-5	TRBJ2-7
TGCGCCAGCAGCCCGAAGGGGTTTACTGGAAACACCATATATTTT	CASSPKGFTGNTIYF	NA	NA	TRBV4-1	TRBJ1-3
TGTGCCAGCAGTAGGGACAGGGGGCTTAGTAATCAGCCCCAGCATTTT	CASSRDRGLSNQPQHF	NA	TRBD1	TRBV28	TRBJ1-5
TGTGCCAGCACGCCAGGGGGCAGATATCAGCCCCAGCATTTT	CASTPGGRYQPQHF	NA	TRBD1	TRBV6-4	TRBJ1-5
TGTGCCAGCGGGACTAGCGGGAGTAAGCAAGAGACCCAGTACTTC	CASGTSGSKQETQYF	NA	TRBD2	TRBV2	TRBJ2-5
TGCGCCAACCCTAACTGGACAGGGGGAATGGCCGGGGAGCTGTTTTTT	CANPNWTGGMAGELFF	NA	TRBD1	TRBV10-1	TRBJ2-2
TGCGCCAGCAGCCAAGCCTCGGGGAGAAATGAAAAACTGTTTTTT	CASSQASGRNEKLFF	once	NA	TRBV4-1	TRBJ1-4
TGTGCCAGCAGCTCTCCCGGGAGGACCGCCTACGAGCAGTACTTC	CASSSPGRTAYEQYF	NA	TRBD2	TRBV7-2	TRBJ2-7
TGCGCCAGCAGCAACTCCCCAAGGGCGGGACGGACGGGGGAGACCCAGTACTTC	CASSNSPRAGRTGETQYF	NA	NA	TRBV5-1	TRBJ2-5
TGTGCCAGCAGAACCGGGACAATCACCGGGGAGCTGTTTTTT	CASRTGTITGELFF	NA	NA	TRBV2	TRBJ2-2
TGTGCCACCAGGGAGGGCTCCTACAATGAGCAGTTCTTC	CATREGSYNEQFF	NA	NA	TRBV15	TRBJ2-1
TGTGCCAGCAGCTCCGACAGGTACACTGAAGCTTTCTTT	CASSSDRYTEAFF	few	NA	TRBV7-2	TRBJ1-1
TGTGCCAGCAGCTTCCGACAGGGGGGAACAGATACGCAGTATTTT	CASSFRQGGTDTQYF	NA	TRBD1	TRBV7-3	TRBJ2-3
TGTGCCACCAGCAGAGATGGGGGCAGCTACGAGCAGTACTTC	CATSRDGGSYEQYF	NA	NA	TRBV15	TRBJ2-7
TGTGCCAGCAGCCTACCCCTAGGAAATGAGCAGTTCTTC	CASSLPLGNEQFF	NA	NA	TRBV5-6	TRBJ2-1
TGTGCCAGCAGCTTCCGGACAGGGTCTGCCAAAAACATTCAGTACTTC	CASSFRTGSAKNIQYF	NA	TRBD1	TRBV7-2	TRBJ2-4
TGCGCCAGCAGCCAAACTAGCGGGAGGGTGAACGAGCAGTACTTC	CASSQTSGRVNEQYF	NA	TRBD2	TRBV4-1	TRBJ2-7
TGTGCCAGCAACAGGTATAACTATGGCTACACCTTC	CASNRYNYGYTF	NA	NA	TRBV28	TRBJ1-2
TGCGCCAGCAACCACGGGGGAGGGAACTACAATGAGCAGTTCTTC	CASNHGGGNYNEQFF	NA	TRBD2	TRBV4-1	TRBJ2-1